This T cell receptor (beta chain) is from a study of T cells in tuberculosis. Study information: Sequenced TCRs come from CD1B-GMM tetramer-binding T cells.

The repertoire was sequenced with immunoSEQ multiplex PCR; TCRdb's copy has only in-frame clones and lacks some. The data hold fewer than 30,000 clones, with approximately 93% observed a single time. For this clone: Its antigen is unidentified.

Points from the study as a whole: The TCR-beta difference was not significant; alpha differences partly reflected length. Smaller distances to GMM-specific TCRs suggested their expansion in active tuberculosis.

The CDR3 has 15 residues. Germline V gene lookup returns CDR1 SGHDT and CDR2 YYEEEE. Between the trimmed V and J ends, which lost 4 bases and 0 bases, there was a span of 14 bases. The chain joins TRBV5-6 to TRBJ2-7; D perhaps matches TRBD1 (5 bases). This sequence originates from a donor aged 10-35 years with latent tuberculosis or without tuberculosis infection. The sample taken for sequencing was PBMCs. The CDR3 DNA reads as TGTGCCAGCAGCCACGTCCCGCAGGGCTCCTACGAGCAGTACTTC. Its protein product is CASSHVPQGSYEQYF.